Below are 30 T cell receptor beta chains sequenced from a single sample in a study of cytomegalovirus exposure and HLA in healthy donors (dated by TCRdb to about 2017). Receptor libraries were prepared by the immunoSEQ multiplex PCR assay. For the multiplex PCR, a mixture combining 60 forward primers for TCR Vbeta segments and 13 reverse primers for TCR Jbeta segments was used. The table was pulled from immuneACCESS by TCRdb, which kept in-frame rearrangements only. Such tables lose some clones; where checked, under half of the loss comes from unresolved V genes, and the rest has no known cause. Counted in this sample were roughly 100,000 clones; around 75% of them appeared once. 2% to 2.5% of the sample is taken by the ten largest. Sequenced sample: PBMCs. These receptor sequences come from a man under 40 in good health and CMV-seronegative.

This clone was observed a handful of times. V and J are TRBV7-8 and TRBJ1-5; 9 nucleotides match TRBD1. CDR1 and CDR2 (germline): SGHVS, FQNEAQ. The CDR3 runs to 14 residues. V shed 5 bases and J 11 bases; nucleotides not matched to a gene: 10. CDR3 bases: TGTGCCAGCAGCCCCCGGGACAGGGTGGGAGCCCAGCATTTT. Encoded protein: CASSPRDRVGAQHF.

The V and J genes are TRBV29-1 and TRBJ1-1; 9 positions match TRBD1. The J segment lost 8 bases and the V segment lost 6 bases, leaving 4 bases of the junction unmatched. Germline V lookup: CDR1 SQVTM, CDR2 ANQGSEA. This CDR3 contains 11 residues. The CDR3 protein is CSVAGTGEAFF. The DNA of the CDR3 is TGCAGCGTAGCCGGGACAGGGGAAGCTTTCTTT. Complete variable domain (other parts from reference TRBV29-1 and TRBJ1-1): SAVISQKPSRDICQRGTSLTIQCQVDSQVTMMFWYRQQPGQSLTLIATANQGSEATYESGFVIDKFPISRPNLTFSTLTVSNMSPEDSSIYLCSVAGTGEAFFGQGTRLTVV.

The V call is TRBV5-1, the J call TRBJ2-6; 10 nucleotides line up with TRBD1. Germline V lookup: CDR1 SGHRS, CDR2 YFSETQ. CDR3 length: 21 residues. V shed 4 bases and J 0 bases; nucleotides not matched to a gene: 16. Written as DNA, the CDR3 is TGCGCCAGCAGCGATGGCTCGGGATCGGGACAGGGGTTCTCTGGGGCCAACGTCCTGACTTTC. Translating it yields CASSDGSGSGQGFSGANVLTF.

The J gene is TRBJ2-2, the V gene TRBV29-1; weak D call: TRBD1 (6 bases). The CDR3 sequence is 14 residues long. CDR1 and CDR2 from the germline V gene are SQVTM and ANQGSEA. Deletions cut 8 bases from V and 1 base from J, with 14 bases between. CDR3 nucleotides: TGCAGCACCCGACAGGATTTGAACACCGGGGAGCTGTTTTTT. Translation: CSTRQDLNTGELFF.

The gene calls are TRBV4-2 and TRBJ2-5, with a tentative D call TRBD2 (6 bases). The J call is doubtful: the DNA matches TRBJ2-7 better. CDR1 is LGHNA, CDR2 YNFKEQ, per germline. The CDR3 has 15 residues. CDR3 loop: CASSPGGIQSYEQYF. The CDR3 DNA reads as TGTGCCAGCAGCCCTGGGGGGATTCAGTCCTACGAGCAGTACTTC.

The sample holds one count of this clone. The chain recombines TRBV5-1 with TRBJ1-6; 11 nucleotides align to TRBD1. The trim removed 5 bases at V and 4 bases at J, leaving 23 bases unmatched. Looked up from germline, CDR1 is SGHRS and CDR2 is YFSETQ. The CDR3 sequence is 22 residues long. CDR3 amino acids: CASRRRELGQGVGGAYNSPLHF. The CDR3 DNA reads TGCGCCAGCAGACGAAGAGAATTGGGACAGGGGGTCGGTGGGGCGTATAATTCACCCCTCCACTTT.

CDR3 nucleotides: TGTGCCAGCAGCCCAGAGTATATGAGCTCCTACGAGCAGTACTTC. It encodes CASSPEYMSSYEQYF. V and J are TRBV4-2 and TRBJ2-7; D ambiguous. The germline gives CDR1 LGHNA, CDR2 YNFKEQ. CDR3 length: 15 residues. Trimming took 4 bases from V and 0 from J, leaving 13 bases between them.

This chain uses TRBV4-1 with TRBJ1-2; D is unclear. This CDR3 is built from 15 residues. Trimming took 1 base from V and 5 from J, leaving 14 bases between them. CDR1 is MGHRA, CDR2 YSYEKL, per germline. CDR3 amino acids: CASSQGGVLRYGYTF. In DNA, the CDR3 is TGCGCCAGCAGCCAAGGCGGGGTCTTGAGGTATGGCTACACCTTC.

J is TRBJ2-2 and V is TRBV30; 7 positions match TRBD1. Germline V gene sequence: CDR1 GTSNPN, CDR2 SVGIG (reference sequence). The CDR3 spans 16 residues. V gave up 2 bases and J gave up 0 bases; unmatched junction bases: 6. The CDR3: CAWSKLTGTNTGELFF. Here the CDR3 DNA reads TGTGCCTGGAGTAAGCTGACAGGGACGAACACCGGGGAGCTGTTTTTT. The full variable domain, rest sourced from reference TRBV30 and TRBJ2-2, is SQTIHQWPATLVQPVGSPLSLECTVEGTSNPNLYWYRQAAGRGLQLLFYSVGIGQISSEVPQNLSASRPQDRQFILSSKKLLLSDSGFYLCAWSKLTGTNTGELFFGEGSRLTVL.

The V call is TRBV27, the J call TRBJ2-7, with 10 bases lining up with TRBD2. CDR1 is MNHEY, CDR2 SMNVEV, per germline (reference sequence). After removal of 1 base from V and 5 bases from J, the junction contained 5 bases not matched to a gene. The CDR3 runs to 15 residues. CDR3: CASSLLASGSNEQYF. The CDR3 nucleotides read TGTGCCAGCAGTTTATTAGCTAGCGGGAGTAACGAGCAGTACTTC.

The genes are TRBV5-1 and TRBJ1-1; tentatively, D is TRBD1 (5 bases). Germline V gene data show CDR1 as SGHRS and CDR2 as YFSETQ. The length of the CDR3 is 15 residues. V was clipped by 3 bases and J by 3 bases, with 15 bases between them. The CDR3 bases are TGCGCCAGCAGCTGGGGCCTATTGAGAGACACTGAAGCTTTCTTT. Protein: CASSWGLLRDTEAFF.

V and J are TRBV5-6 and TRBJ1-5; D perhaps matches TRBD1 (6 bases). CDR3 size: 15 residues. Germline values: CDR1 SGHDT, CDR2 YYEEEE. The ends were cut back, 4 bases at V and 2 bases at J, with 13 bases in the middle. CDR3 loop: CASSPKAGGNQPQHF. CDR3 nucleotide sequence: TGTGCCAGCAGCCCCAAAGCAGGGGGCAATCAGCCCCAGCATTTT.

The chain joins TRBV10-3 to TRBJ2-6, with a tentative D call TRBD2 (5 bases). Trimming left V 5 bases short and J 1 base short, with 6 bases between. The germline CDR1 and CDR2 sequences are ENHRY and SYGVKD. This CDR3 region has 14 residues. The CDR3, as DNA: TGTGCCATCAGTTGGGAGTCTGGGGCCAACGTCCTGACTTTC. Translated, it gives CAISWESGANVLTF.

This chain uses TRBV5-5 with TRBJ2-2, with 10 bases lining up with TRBD2. Germline assignment: CDR1 SGHKS and CDR2 YYEKEE (reference sequence). The CDR3 is 17 amino acids. V shed 2 bases and J 1 base; nucleotides not matched to a gene: 5. CDR3 DNA sequence: TGTGCCAGCAGCTTAGGATCTAGCGGGGGGAACACCGGGGAGCTGTTTTTT. It specifies CASSLGSSGGNTGELFF.

This rearrangement joins TRBV27 to TRBJ1-3; D remains unclear. Trimming left V 3 bases short and J 1 base short, with 7 bases between. This CDR3 has 14 amino acids. From germline, CDR1 is MNHEY and CDR2 SMNVEV (reference sequence). The DNA for the CDR3 is TGTGCCAGCAGTTTCGCACAGTCTGGAAACACCATATATTTT. Translating gives CASSFAQSGNTIYF.

The chain recombines TRBV5-4 with TRBJ2-3; TRBD1 matches at 9 bases. The V and J ends lost 0 bases and 4 bases, in that order; junction bases with no gene match: 3. The germline gives CDR1 SGHNT, CDR2 YYREEE (reference sequence). There are 15 residues in the CDR3. CDR3 loop: CASSLGQGDADTQYF. CDR3 nucleotides: TGTGCCAGCAGCTTGGGACAGGGGGACGCAGATACGCAGTATTTT. Full variable domain (missing parts from reference TRBV5-4 and TRBJ2-3): ETGVTQSPTHLIKTRGQQVTLRCSSQSGHNTVSWYQQALGQGPQFIFQYYREEENGRGNFPPRFSGLQFPNYSSELNVNALELDDSALYLCASSLGQGDADTQYFGPGTRLTVL.

The chain recombines TRBV2 with TRBJ2-7; tentative D call: TRBD1 (5 bases). Trimming cost V 4 bases and J 6 bases, with 7 bases left between them. The germline V gene has CDR1 SNHLY and CDR2 FYNNEI. This CDR3 is 11 amino acids long. CDR3: CASSGQFEQYF. The CDR3 DNA is TGTGCCAGCAGTGGACAGTTCGAGCAGTACTTC.

The chain uses TRBV6-6 and TRBJ2-5, with 7 bases lining up with TRBD2. The assigned J gene may be wrong: the sequence end matches TRBJ2-7 better. Per the germline V gene, CDR1 is MNHNY and CDR2 is SVGAGI (reference sequence). CDR3 length: 14 residues. The CDR3 region is CASSHPGGGFEQYF. CDR3 coding DNA: TGTGCCAGCAGCCATCCCGGGGGAGGGTTCGAGCAGTACTTC.

This chain joins TRBV25-1 and TRBJ2-7; a possible D gene is TRBD1 (6 bases). CDR1 and CDR2 from the germline V gene are MGHDK and SYGVNS. The CDR3 runs 14 residues. V lost 3 bases and J lost 0, with 9 bases in between. CDR3 nucleotides: TGTGCCAGCAGTGATACAGGGTCCTCCTACGAGCAGTACTTC. This gives the protein CASSDTGSSYEQYF.

This clone was seen ten or more times. This rearrangement joins TRBV6-6 to TRBJ1-5; 7 bases agree with TRBD1. J lost 6 bases, V lost 5 bases, and 10 bases had no gene match. CDR1 is MNHNY, CDR2 SVGAGI, per germline (reference sequence). This CDR3 has 15 amino acids. The CDR3 sequence is CASSPSTGRSQPQHF. The DNA of the CDR3 is TGTGCCAGCAGTCCCTCGACAGGGCGTAGTCAGCCCCAGCATTTT.

This clone has more than one count but fewer than ten. The chain combines TRBV7-9 with TRBJ1-2; D gene unclear. CDR1 and CDR2 (germline): SEHNR, FQNEAQ (reference sequence). CDR3 length equals 14 residues. V was clipped by 5 bases and J by 1 base, with 11 bases between them. The CDR3 DNA follows: TGTGCCAGCAGCCCCGGGGAGGTTAACTATGGCTACACCTTC. It specifies CASSPGEVNYGYTF. The variable domain in full, with the rest retrieved from reference TRBV7-9 and TRBJ1-2, is DTGVSQNPRHKITKRGQNVTFRCDPISEHNRLYWYRQTLGQGPEFLTYFQNEAQLEKSRLLSDRFSAERPKGSFSTLEIQRTEQGDSAMYLCASSPGEVNYGYTFGSGTRLTVV.

This clone has a handful of counts. CDR3 coding DNA: TGCAGTGCTCTCCAGGGGATTGCAGCTTTCTTT. Translating gives CSALQGIAAFF. The chain links TRBV20-1 to TRBJ1-1, with D possibly TRBD1 on 6 matching bases. The CDR3 is 11 amino acids. V lost 5 bases to trimming and J lost 10 bases, with 14 bases between them. CDR1 DFQATT and CDR2 SNEGSKA come from the germline V gene (reference sequence).

The rearrangement links TRBV30 to TRBJ2-1, with TRBD2 matching over 9 bases. The germline CDR1 and CDR2 sequences are GTSNPN and SVGIG (reference sequence). This CDR3 spans 14 amino acids. J gave up 8 bases and V 5 bases, and 10 bases lay outside the gene matches. Written as DNA, the CDR3 is TGTGCCTGGCGGCAGGCGGGGGGGCCACATGAGCAGTTCTTC. This codes for CAWRQAGGPHEQFF.

This chain joins TRBV19 and TRBJ2-3; TRBD2 matches at 11 bases. Per germline, CDR1 LNHDA and CDR2 SQIVND (reference sequence). The CDR3 consists of 15 residues. The V and J ends lost 5 bases and 7 bases, in that order; junction bases with no gene match: 8. DNA for the CDR3: TGTGCCAGTAGTTCAGAGACTAGCGGGGCAAATACGCAGTATTTT. Residues: CASSSETSGANTQYF.

The V and J genes are TRBV28 and TRBJ1-1; D is perhaps TRBD1 (5 bases). V was pared by 7 bases and J by 5 bases, with 20 bases between. Germline values: CDR1 MDHEN, CDR2 SYDVKM. The CDR3 consists of 15 residues. CDR3 in DNA: TGTGCCAGCACTCAACGTCAGGGCGGGAGGACTGAAGCTTTCTTT. The encoded protein is CASTQRQGGRTEAFF.

This clone was recorded a few times. The chain has TRBV6-5 and TRBJ2-5, with TRBD1 matching 9 bases. This CDR3 has 15 residues. The trim removed 3 bases at V and 4 bases at J, leaving 6 bases unmatched. Germline V gene sequence: CDR1 MNHEY, CDR2 SVGAGI. CDR3 sequence reads: CASSYGTGKGETQYF. The CDR3 DNA follows: TGTGCCAGCAGTTATGGGACAGGGAAGGGAGAGACCCAGTACTTC.

The chain combines TRBV2 with TRBJ1-5; D might be TRBD1 (5 bases). CDR3 length: 17 residues. Germline values: CDR1 SNHLY, CDR2 FYNNEI. Trimming removed 7 bases from V and 0 bases from J, with 19 bases in between. CDR3 residues: CASMPRVPDSSNQPQHF. The CDR3 DNA follows: TGTGCCAGCATGCCTCGGGTTCCAGACAGTAGCAATCAGCCCCAGCATTTT.

Remarks on this clone: The junction shows a germline mismatch at one end, possibly a read error. The V and J genes are TRBV4-1 and TRBJ1-2, with a tentative D call TRBD1 (5 bases). This CDR3 comprises 16 residues. In germline, CDR1 is MGHRA, CDR2 YSYEKL. The CDR3: CASSQVQGRFSSSYPF. The CDR3 DNA follows: TGCGCCAGCAGCCAAGTCCAGGGCCGGTTCAGTAGTAGCTACCCCTTC.

The chain carries TRBV9 and TRBJ1-4; 7 bases are a match to TRBD1. Trimming removed 3 bases from V and 7 bases from J; junction bases left unmatched: 3. The CDR3 is 13 residues long. In germline, CDR1 is SGDLS, CDR2 YYNGEE. The DNA of the CDR3 is TGTGCCAGCAGCGGAACAGGGGCTGAAAAACTGTTTTTT. This encodes CASSGTGAEKLFF.

J is TRBJ1-3 and V is TRBV9; a possible D gene is TRBD1 (6 bases). The CDR3 contains 15 residues. The germline CDR1 and CDR2 sequences are SGDLS and YYNGEE. The ends were cut back, 3 bases at V and 0 bases at J, with 10 bases in the middle. CDR3 loop: CASSAGTLSGNTIYF. The CDR3 DNA sequence: TGTGCCAGCAGCGCTGGGACACTCTCTGGAAACACCATATATTTT.